The rows below give T cell receptor beta chains drawn from one sample of a study of blood T cell repertoires in COVID-19. Assay: immunoSEQ multiplex PCR; the TCRdb copy retains only in-frame clones and omits some. In the table there are 180,000 or so clones, over 75% of which are singletons. The sequenced material came from peripheral blood. Source of these receptors: a man in his 60s who had recovered from COVID-19. The CDR3 runs from the conserved cysteine through the conserved F or W. D genes are given only for firm matches. Clone size appears in some rows only: once, few, many, or a class for an expanded clone.

TRBJ2-1,TRBV6-1,.,.,CASSEPSLLYEQFF,TGTGCCAGCAGTGAACCTAGCCTTTTATATGAGCAGTTCTTC
TRBJ2-5,TRBV7-7,TRBD1,.,CASSQDRGLQETQYF,TGTGCTAGCAGTCAAGACAGGGGGCTACAAGAGACCCAGTACTTC
TRBJ2-1,TRBV6-6,.,.,CASSPPAGAYSYNEQFF,TGTGCCAGCAGTCCCCCGGCGGGGGCGTACTCCTACAATGAGCAGTTCTTC
TRBJ1-2,TRBV5-1,.,.,CASSLGERYGYTF,TGCGCCAGCAGCTTGGGTGAGCGCTATGGCTACACCTTC
TRBJ2-1,TRBV19,.,.,CASSQGGSEQFF,TGTGCCAGTAGTCAGGGGGGCAGTGAGCAGTTCTTC
TRBJ1-1,TRBV6-6,TRBD1,once,CASRTGGIEETAAFF,TGTGCCAGTAGAACAGGGGGAATCGAGGAAACGGCAGCTTTCTTT
TRBJ2-1,TRBV6-5,.,.,CASRNRNPYNEQFF,TGTGCCAGCAGAAACAGGAACCCCTACAATGAGCAGTTCTTC
TRBJ2-1,TRBV2,TRBD2,.,CASRTPGLGGNEQFF,TGTGCCAGCAGAACACCGGGACTAGGGGGGAATGAGCAGTTCTTC
TRBJ1-1,TRBV18,.,.,CASSPSGGGDTEAFF,TGTGCCAGCTCACCCTCGGGCGGGGGGGACACTGAAGCTTTCTTT
TRBJ2-1,TRBV19,.,.,CASSIDQGTSSYNEQFF,TGTGCCAGTAGTATAGATCAGGGGACGAGCTCCTACAATGAGCAGTTCTTC
TRBJ2-3,TRBV6-5,TRBD1,.,CASSATGGADTQYF,TGTGCCAGCAGCGCGACAGGGGGCGCAGATACGCAGTATTTT
TRBJ2-1,TRBV9,.,.,CASNGGGNDNEQFF,TGTGCCAGCAACGGAGGAGGGAATGACAATGAGCAGTTCTTC
TRBJ2-3,TRBV6-1,.,.,CASSEAIQTPDTQYF,TGTGCCAGCAGTGAGGCTATACAGACCCCGGATACGCAGTATTTT
TRBJ2-1,TRBV24-1,.,few,CATSDWGVHNEQFF,TGTGCCACCAGTGATTGGGGAGTACACAATGAGCAGTTCTTC
TRBJ2-1,TRBV24-1,.,.,CATSDSIRSSYNEQFF,TGTGCCACCAGTGACTCGATCCGGAGCTCCTACAATGAGCAGTTCTTC
TRBJ1-6,TRBV6-2/TRBV6-3,TRBD1,.,CASSYLGQGNSPLHF,TGTGCCAGCAGTTACCTCGGACAGGGGAATTCACCCCTCCACTTT
TRBJ1-6,TRBV4-2,.,once,CASSLSGGGRSSPLHF,TGTGCCAGCAGCCTATCGGGGGGGGGCCGCAGCTCACCCCTCCACTTT
TRBJ2-3,TRBV6-5,TRBD1,once,CASSSYLGQDLDTQYF,TGTGCCAGCAGTTCCTACCTGGGACAGGACTTGGATACGCAGTATTTT
TRBJ2-3,TRBV19,TRBD2,.,CASKPSGGGPDTQYF,TGTGCCAGTAAACCTAGCGGGGGAGGCCCAGATACGCAGTATTTT
TRBJ1-1,TRBV5-8,.,once,CASSTTGGAWSTEAFF,TGTGCCAGCAGCACGACTGGAGGGGCGTGGAGCACTGAAGCTTTCTTT
TRBJ2-5,TRBV11-1,TRBD1,few,CASSPWTGGTETQYF,TGTGCCAGCAGCCCCTGGACAGGGGGCACCGAGACCCAGTACTTC
TRBJ1-4,TRBV19,TRBD1,.,CASSKGRGQANEKLFF,TGTGCCAGTAGTAAGGGTCGGGGACAGGCTAATGAAAAACTGTTTTTT
TRBJ1-3,TRBV20-1,TRBD1,.,CSAKQGNTIYF,TGCAGTGCTAAACAGGGGAACACCATATATTTT
TRBJ1-2,TRBV7-6,TRBD1,.,CASSPGQGPYGYTF,TGTGCCAGCAGCCCAGGACAGGGTCCCTATGGCTACACCTTC
TRBJ2-2,TRBV7-3,.,.,CASSTKQDTGELFF,TGTGCCAGCAGCACCAAACAGGACACCGGGGAGCTGTTTTTT
TRBJ1-2,TRBV7-2,.,.,CASRRDTNYGYTF,TGTGCCAGCAGACGGGATACAAACTATGGCTACACCTTC
TRBJ1-2,TRBV5-4,.,.,CASSLEGQGPGYTF,TGTGCCAGCAGCTTGGAGGGACAAGGACCTGGCTACACCTTC
TRBJ1-1,TRBV7-3,TRBD1,.,CASSHTGGPAFF,TGTGCCAGCAGCCACACAGGGGGCCCGGCTTTCTTT
TRBJ2-2,TRBV18,TRBD1,.,CASSPVDRSNTGELFF,TGTGCCAGCTCACCCGTGGACAGGTCGAACACCGGGGAGCTGTTTTTT
TRBJ1-2,TRBV4-2,TRBD1,.,CASSLQGARRYTF,TGTGCCAGCAGCCTACAGGGGGCGCGTCGCTACACCTTC
TRBJ1-5,TRBV6-6,.,.,CASSYEQGFSDQPQHF,TGTGCCAGCAGTTACGAACAGGGCTTTAGCGATCAGCCCCAGCATTTT
TRBJ1-4,TRBV19,.,.,CASSDTGINHEKLFF,TGTGCCAGTAGTGATACAGGGATCAATCATGAAAAACTGTTTTTT
TRBJ1-5,TRBV19,TRBD1,.,CASSARTGALGPQHF,TGTGCCAGTAGTGCCCGAACAGGGGCCTTAGGGCCCCAGCATTTT
TRBJ2-1,TRBV9,TRBD1,.,CASSTTGTGGEQFF,TGTGCCAGCAGCACTACCGGGACAGGGGGTGAGCAGTTCTTC
TRBJ2-4,TRBV5-6,.,.,CASSLMELLAKNIQYF,TGTGCCAGCAGCTTGATGGAGCTTTTGGCCAAAAACATTCAGTACTTC
TRBJ2-7,TRBV5-1,TRBD2,few,CASSKTVAGPTYEQYF,TGCGCCAGCAGCAAAACCGTAGCGGGGCCTACCTACGAGCAGTACTTC
TRBJ2-2,TRBV3-1/TRBV3-2,.,.,CASSQQSEGGELFF,TGTGCCAGCAGCCAACAATCCGAGGGCGGGGAGCTGTTTTTT
TRBJ1-2,TRBV7-9,TRBD1,.,CASSLGQGTNYGYTF,TGTGCCAGCAGCTTAGGACAGGGGACTAACTATGGCTACACCTTC
TRBJ2-5,TRBV7-2,TRBD2,.,CASSLAGGGQETQYF,TGTGCCAGCAGCTTAGCCGGGGGGGGCCAAGAGACCCAGTACTTC
TRBJ2-1,TRBV7-9,TRBD2,.,CASSYKTSGGAKEQFF,TGTGCCAGCAGCTACAAGACTAGCGGGGGGGCCAAGGAGCAGTTCTTC
TRBJ2-3,TRBV5-1,TRBD1,few,CASSLGQLHTDTQYF,TGCGCCAGCAGCCTGGGACAGCTTCACACAGATACGCAGTATTTT
TRBJ2-3,TRBV11-3,TRBD2,.,CASSPGGFQQYF,TGTGCCAGCAGCCCCGGGGGGTTCCAACAGTATTTT
TRBJ1-1,TRBV19,TRBD1,few,CASSMKTGALPEAFF,TGTGCCAGTAGTATGAAGACAGGGGCGCTACCTGAAGCTTTCTTT
TRBJ1-3,TRBV7-9,.,.,CASSSDRHSGNTIYF,TGTGCCAGCAGCTCAGACAGACACTCTGGAAACACCATATATTTT
TRBJ1-2,TRBV5-1,.,.,CASKSRGLDGYTF,TGCGCCAGCAAATCTCGGGGTCTGGATGGCTACACCTTC
TRBJ1-2,TRBV21-1,.,.,CASSKAGDRGYTF,TGTGCCAGCAGCAAAGCGGGGGACAGGGGCTACACCTTC